Below, one T cell receptor (beta chain) is given with its context. The sample originates from a study of regulatory T cells in long-lasting Graves disease. Indicated time point: persistent/refractory GD, antithyroid drugs over 5 years with positive TRAb. Extracted PBMC RNA gave rise to the TCR library. For TCR beta, libraries came from iRepertoire HTBI primers and Arm-PCR of CDR3 regions. TCRdb fed the multiplex PCR reads into MiXCR, producing one record per CDR3 protein. The data hold 650,000 to 850,000 distinct CDR3 sequences, with approximately 29% observed a single time. V lost 3 bases to trimming and J lost 0 bases; unmatched junction nucleotides: 15. The CDR3 runs to 21 residues. Germline-derived CDR1 and CDR2 are DFQATT and SNEGSKA (reference sequence).

The clonotype comes from a female donor with Graves disease. The genes are TRBV20-1 and TRBJ2-3, with 16 bases fitting TRBD2. The sample was peripheral blood mononuclear cells (PBMCs), taken when the disease was refractory, from a patient treated with antithyroid drugs. CDR3 sequence (DNA): TGCAGTGCTAGGGCATCCGGGACTAGCGGGAGGGATCCTTCTAGCACAGATACGCAGTATTTT. Translated: CSARASGTSGRDPSSTDTQYF.